The next 21 T cell receptor beta chains were all read from a single sample in a study of cytomegalovirus exposure and HLA in healthy donors. PCR was performed using 60 Vbeta and 13 Jbeta primers. The protocol was immunoSEQ multiplex PCR, while the TCRdb copy is restricted to in-frame clones and leaves out a portion. This sample has approximately 100,000 clones, with approximately 80% found just once. Material: PBMCs. The receptors were sampled from a young man in good health and CMV-seronegative.

This clone occurred once. The germline gene is not matched at one end of the junction; a read error may be the cause. This CDR3 is CAISEQTLSHQPQHF. The CDR3 region has the DNA TGTGCCATCAGTGAGCAGACCCTTAGCCATCAGCCCCAGCATTTT. J is TRBJ1-5 and V is TRBV10-3; unclear D gene. This CDR3 region has 15 residues. CDR1 and CDR2 (germline): ENHRY, SYGVKD.

V is TRBV19 and J is TRBJ2-1; 11 bases are a match to TRBD2. The length of the CDR3 is 15 residues. Germline CDR1 is LNHDA and CDR2 is SQIVND (reference sequence). The V gene end was trimmed by 0 bases and the J gene end by 7 bases; junction bases not matched to a gene: 2. The CDR3 nucleotides read TGTGCCAGTAGTATAGAGGGACTAGCGGAGAATGAGCAGTTCTTC. Translation gives CASSIEGLAENEQFF.

This clone was detected once. The chain recombines TRBV18 with TRBJ2-2, with 12 bases aligning to TRBD2. The CDR3 runs 16 residues. V shed 3 bases and J 3 bases; nucleotides not matched to a gene: 2. Germline values: CDR1 KGHSH, CDR2 LQKENI. CDR3 DNA sequence: TGTGCCAGCTCACCCGGACTAGCGGGGCACACCGGGGAGCTGTTTTTT. It encodes CASSPGLAGHTGELFF.

V gene TRBV19 combines with J gene TRBJ1-2; D might be TRBD1 (5 bases). The CDR3 runs to 12 residues. Germline CDR1 and CDR2: LNHDA and SQIVND (reference sequence). The chain's CDR3 is CASGKGAYGYTF. CDR3 bases: TGTGCTTCCGGAAAAGGGGCCTATGGCTACACCTTC.

The rearrangement links TRBV5-4 to TRBJ2-1, with 12 bases aligning to TRBD2. CDR1 and CDR2 (germline): SGHNT, YYREEE (reference sequence). V lost 4 bases, J lost 5 bases, and 4 bases stayed unmatched. CDR3 length: 15 residues. The CDR3 DNA sequence: TGTGCCAGCAGCAGACTAGCGGGGGCCAACAATGAGCAGTTCTTC. This codes for CASSRLAGANNEQFF.

This chain uses TRBV6-5 with TRBJ1-1, with D unclear. CDR1 is MNHEY, CDR2 SVGAGI, per germline. This CDR3 region has 14 residues. Trimming removed 1 base at V and 1 base at J, with 7 bases between. The CDR3 DNA reads as TGTGCCAGCAGTTACTTATCACAGAACACTGAAGCTTTCTTT. Protein sequence: CASSYLSQNTEAFF.

V is TRBV15 and J is TRBJ1-1, with D uncertain. The V end was cut by 0 bases, the J end by 6 bases, with 8 bases between. This CDR3 is 13 amino acids long. The germline gives CDR1 LNHNV, CDR2 YYDKDF (reference sequence). In DNA, the CDR3 is TGTGCCACCAGCAGAGACTACGTGTCTGAAGCTTTCTTT. This sequence encodes CATSRDYVSEAFF.

V usage is TRBV5-1 and J usage is TRBJ1-1, with 8 bases that match TRBD1. CDR1 is SGHRS and CDR2 is YFSETQ in the germline V gene. This CDR3 region has 12 residues. V was clipped by 4 bases and J by 7 bases; unmatched bases: 3. The CDR3 here is CASSLDRGEAFF. The CDR3 region has the DNA TGCGCCAGCAGCCTAGACAGGGGTGAAGCTTTCTTT.

This clone is deemed medium-sized. V gene TRBV6-4 combines with J gene TRBJ2-1; TRBD2 matches 8 bases. From germline, CDR1 is MRHNA and CDR2 SNTAGT. Trimming cost V 3 bases and J 6 bases; bases outside gene matches: 7. This CDR3 spans 15 amino acids. The CDR3 loop reads CASSDGGGTSNEQFF. The CDR3 nucleotides are TGTGCCAGCAGTGATGGCGGGGGGACCTCCAATGAGCAGTTCTTC.

The table lists this clone with a few counts. The chain couples TRBV6-4 to TRBJ2-3; 10 bases line up with TRBD2. V lost 0 bases to trimming and J lost 5 bases; unmatched junction nucleotides: 5. This CDR3 region has 16 residues. Germline-derived CDR1 and CDR2 are MRHNA and SNTAGT. The CDR3 here is CASSDSSGGGKDTQYF. CDR3 coding DNA: TGTGCCAGCAGTGACTCAAGCGGGGGGGGGAAAGATACGCAGTATTTT.

The rearrangement joins TRBV28 to TRBJ2-1; TRBD2 matches 8 bases. The CDR3 is made up of 16 amino acids. Germline CDR1 reads MDHEN; CDR2 reads SYDVKM. V dropped 5 bases and J dropped 6; count of bases not matched to a gene: 12. The CDR3, as DNA: TGTGCCAGCAGTATTATCAACGGGGGGGCAGGCAATGAGCAGTTCTTC. Its translation: CASSIINGGAGNEQFF. The whole variable domain, remainder taken from reference TRBV28 and TRBJ2-1, is DVKVTQSSRYLVKRTGEKVFLECVQDMDHENMFWYRQDPGLGLRLIYFSYDVKMKEKGDIPEGYSVSREKKERFSLILESASTNQTSMYLCASSIINGGAGNEQFFGPGTRLTVL.

The V and J genes are TRBV5-8 and TRBJ1-2; TRBD1 matches at 8 bases. Germline values: CDR1 SGHTS, CDR2 YDEGEE. The V gene end was trimmed by 4 bases and the J gene end by 4 bases; junction bases not matched to a gene: 3. This CDR3 is built from 13 residues. The CDR3 DNA follows: TGTGCCAGCAGCCAGGGACAGGTCTATGGCTACACCTTC. It yields the protein CASSQGQVYGYTF.

This clone was observed a single time. The chain carries TRBV28 and TRBJ2-7; 9 positions match TRBD2. With 6 bases clipped from V and 2 bases from J, the junction kept 11 bases outside the gene matches. The CDR3 has 16 amino acids. CDR1 and CDR2 (germline): MDHEN, SYDVKM. Written as DNA, the CDR3 is TGTGCCAGCAGGCCCCCTGTGGGCGGGGGGGCCTACGAGCAGTACTTC. Translating it yields CASRPPVGGGAYEQYF. Filled out from reference TRBV28 and TRBJ2-7, the complete variable domain reads DVKVTQSSRYLVKRTGEKVFLECVQDMDHENMFWYRQDPGLGLRLIYFSYDVKMKEKGDIPEGYSVSREKKERFSLILESASTNQTSMYLCASRPPVGGGAYEQYFGPGTRLTVT.

The CDR3 DNA sequence: TGTGCCAGCGGCACTCGGACTAGCATCACAGATACGCAGTATTTT. Amino acids: CASGTRTSITDTQYF. The chain links TRBV5-4 to TRBJ2-3; 8 nucleotides align to TRBD2. Germline trimming cut 7 bases from V and 2 bases from J; bases unmatched to any gene: 9. This CDR3 has 15 amino acids. From germline, CDR1 is SGHNT and CDR2 YYREEE (reference sequence).

The rearrangement links TRBV7-6 to TRBJ2-3, with 8 bases aligning to TRBD2. After removal of 5 bases from V and 4 bases from J, the junction contained 2 bases not matched to a gene. CDR1 is SGHVS, CDR2 FNYEAQ, per germline. This CDR3 region has 13 residues. The CDR3: CASSAGGADTQYF. CDR3 bases: TGTGCCAGCAGCGCCGGGGGGGCAGATACGCAGTATTTT.

The chain couples TRBV7-8 to TRBJ1-4; TRBD1 aligns across 9 bases. The V gene's germline CDR1 is SGHVS and CDR2 FQNEAQ. The CDR3 totals 17 residues. V dropped 4 bases and J dropped 8; count of bases not matched to a gene: 14. The chain's CDR3 is CASSSLRDRVSGEKLFF. The CDR3 nucleotides are TGTGCCAGCAGCTCCCTCCGGGACAGGGTTTCAGGGGAAAAACTGTTTTTT.

The rearrangement joins TRBV6-6 to TRBJ1-5; perhaps TRBD1 as D (5 bases). The germline V gene encodes CDR1 MNHNY and CDR2 SVGAGI (reference sequence). The CDR3 is made up of 14 amino acids. The ends were cut back, 5 bases at V and 3 bases at J, with 11 bases in the middle. The CDR3 bases are TGTGCCAGCAGTCCGACAGCGAACAATCAGCCCCAGCATTTT. Encoded protein: CASSPTANNQPQHF.

The chain is built from TRBV7-2 and TRBJ1-6; D ambiguous. V gave up 5 bases and J gave up 6 bases, with 8 bases separating them. This CDR3 has 13 amino acids. The germline gives CDR1 SGHTA, CDR2 FQGNSA. The CDR3 bases are TGTGCCAGCAGCCCCGGGGTTAATTCACCCCTCCACTTT. Translation: CASSPGVNSPLHF.

The V gene is TRBV10-3, the J gene TRBJ1-2; D not certain. Per the germline V gene, CDR1 is ENHRY and CDR2 is SYGVKD. Trimming took off 6 bases at V and 4 bases at J, with 15 bases between the two ends. This CDR3 has 14 residues. CDR3 nucleotide sequence: TGTGCCATCAGGGAAACTTTGGGCGTCTATGGCTACACCTTC. It yields the protein CAIRETLGVYGYTF.

This chain uses TRBV7-8 with TRBJ2-5; D ambiguous. The CDR3 extends over 16 amino acids. Trimming stripped 1 base from V and 4 bases from J, with 16 bases between. Germline CDR1 SGHVS, CDR2 FQNEAQ. The CDR3: CASSLEHSRTIETQYF. CDR3 DNA: TGTGCCAGCAGCTTAGAGCACAGCCGAACCATAGAGACCCAGTACTTC.

The rearrangement joins TRBV5-6 to TRBJ2-1; D not certain. V was shortened by 7 bases and J by 5 bases, with 7 bases between the two germline ends. This CDR3 has 11 amino acids. CDR1 and CDR2 from the germline V gene are SGHDT and YYEEEE. CDR3 protein: CASFLNNEQFF. In nucleotides, the CDR3 is TGTGCCAGCTTCCTTAACAATGAGCAGTTCTTC.